This entry lists 4 T cell receptor beta chains sequenced from one sample in a study of blood T cell dynamics during melanoma immunotherapy. The assay was immunoSEQ multiplex PCR, and TCRdb's table has in-frame clones only and misses some. In the table there are over 10,000 clones, around 90% of which are singletons. Time point: week 3, after first cycle of checkpoint inhibitor. The input for sequencing was effector memory CD8+ T cells from blood, taken from a patient treated with checkpoint blockade. These receptors were collected from a human donor with melanoma.

The V gene is TRBV21-1, the J gene TRBJ2-1; the listed D gene, TRBD2, was not tested against the DNA. TRBV21-1 is labeled a pseudogene. The CDR3 is 15 amino acids. The CDR3 DNA sequence: TGTGCCAGCAGCACCCCCGGGCCCGGGGGCAATGAGCAGTTCTTC. Encoded protein: CASSTPGPGGNEQFF.

CDR3 in DNA: TGCGCCAGCAGTCAAACGGGGGCAAACGAGCAGTACTTC. It encodes CASSQTGANEQYF. V gene TRBV23-1 combines with J gene TRBJ2-7; the D call may be TRBD1 or TRBD2 (6 bases each). TRBV23-1 is assigned to the ORF class and has an uncertain function. V was shortened by 2 bases and J by 5 bases, with 10 bases between the two germline ends. This CDR3 has 13 residues.

This sequence joins TRBV28 and TRBJ2-7; weak D call: TRBD1 (6 bases). Germline loops: CDR1 MDHEN, CDR2 SYDVKM. Between the trimmed V and J ends, which lost 8 bases and 0 bases, there was a span of 14 bases. There are 14 residues in the CDR3. The DNA for the CDR3 is TGTGCCAGCCTCAGCCGGGACACCTCCTACGAGCAGTACTTC. It translates to CASLSRDTSYEQYF.

The genes are TRBV6-5 and TRBJ1-1, with TRBD1 identical over 9 bases. Germline V gene data show CDR1 as MNHEY and CDR2 as SVGAGI. Germline trimming cut 6 bases from V and 7 bases from J; bases unmatched to any gene: 9. This CDR3 is 14 amino acids long. The CDR3, as DNA: TGTGCCAGCAGCCTGGGACAGGGTACGGGTGAAGCTTTCTTT. Its protein is CASSLGQGTGEAFF.